One and the same sample provided the 5 T cell receptor beta chains below, sequenced in a study of cytomegalovirus exposure and HLA in healthy donors. This PCR relied on a set of 60 Vbeta primers and 13 Jbeta primers. The table came from immunoSEQ multiplex PCR; TCRdb's copy has only in-frame clones and leaves some out. The repertoire holds about 41,000 clones, with approximately 84% as singletons. The sample was PBMCs. These receptors were obtained from a man between 50 and 59 years old in good health and CMV-seronegative.

The rearrangement joins TRBV7-9 to TRBJ2-1, with 9 bases identical to TRBD1. The CDR3 is made up of 17 amino acids. Looked up from germline, CDR1 is SEHNR and CDR2 is FQNEAQ (reference sequence). The junction had 8 bases not matched to a gene; V was cut back by 5 bases and J by 0 bases. The CDR3, as DNA: TGTGCCAGCAGCCCCCGGACAGGGGAAAGCTCCTACAATGAGCAGTTCTTC. Its protein is CASSPRTGESSYNEQFF.

The chain has TRBV7-2 and TRBJ2-5; the D gene is possibly TRBD2 (5 bases). Between the trimmed V and J ends, which lost 5 bases and 5 bases, there was a span of 18 bases. Germline CDR1 reads SGHTA; CDR2 reads FQGNSA. The CDR3 has 15 amino acids. The chain's CDR3 is CASSPASGSWETQYF. The CDR3 nucleotides read TGTGCCAGCAGCCCGGCCTCGGGGAGTTGGGAGACCCAGTACTTC.

The rearrangement joins TRBV2 to TRBJ1-2; D might be TRBD1 (6 bases). CDR1 SNHLY and CDR2 FYNNEI come from the germline V gene. The length of the CDR3 is 13 residues. The V and J ends lost 4 bases and 5 bases respectively, with 11 bases between them. Here the CDR3 DNA reads TGTGCCAGCAGTGGAGGACAGTCTTATGGCTACACCTTC. Translated: CASSGGQSYGYTF.

The chain couples TRBV7-2 to TRBJ2-3, with 8 bases aligning to TRBD1. The V gene end was trimmed by 7 bases and the J gene end by 5 bases; junction bases not matched to a gene: 11. The CDR3 runs to 15 residues. CDR1 and CDR2 (germline): SGHTA, FQGNSA. The CDR3 spells CASNHGQGKLDTQYF. The CDR3, as DNA: TGTGCCAGCAACCACGGACAGGGAAAATTAGATACGCAGTATTTT.

This sequence joins TRBV5-1 and TRBJ2-3; 13 bases line up with TRBD2. Germline trimming cut 3 bases from V and 0 bases from J; bases unmatched to any gene: 4. This CDR3 contains 17 residues. Germline CDR1 and CDR2: SGHRS and YFSETQ. CDR3 sequence: CASSSGTSGTSTDTQYF. The DNA for the CDR3 is TGCGCCAGCAGCTCAGGGACTAGCGGGACTAGCACAGATACGCAGTATTTT.